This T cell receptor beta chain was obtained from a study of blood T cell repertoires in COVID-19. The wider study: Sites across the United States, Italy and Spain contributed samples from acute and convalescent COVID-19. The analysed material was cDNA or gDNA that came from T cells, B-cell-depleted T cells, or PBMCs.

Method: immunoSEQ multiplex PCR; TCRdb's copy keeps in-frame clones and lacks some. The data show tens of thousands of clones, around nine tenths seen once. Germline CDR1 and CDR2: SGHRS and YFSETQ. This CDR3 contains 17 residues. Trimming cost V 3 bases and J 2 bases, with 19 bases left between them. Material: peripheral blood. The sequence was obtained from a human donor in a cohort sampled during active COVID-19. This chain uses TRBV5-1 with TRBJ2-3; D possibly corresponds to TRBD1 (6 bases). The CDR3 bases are TGCGCCAGCAGCTCGGTAGACAGGTCCCTCCCCACAGATACGCAGTATTTT. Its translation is CASSSVDRSLPTDTQYF.